This T cell receptor (beta chain) stems from a study of blood T cell repertoires in COVID-19 (dated by TCRdb to 2020 to 2022). With respect to the entire study: Collaborator samples came from the United States, Italy and Spain and covered acute and convalescent phases of COVID-19. Where HLA class I and class II types were available, the types were taken from metadata supplied by the sample provider, not from assay-based typing. The repertoires were released in a freely available public database intended as a resource for research on the immune response to SARS-CoV-2. Samples were obtained from the ongoing ImmuneRACE study (first 160 participants) and from approximately 1,200 subjects provided by 6 global collaborators. Deeply sampled blood TCRbeta repertoires from subjects exposed to, actively infected with, or recovered from COVID-19 were included in the dataset. The prospective study material was composed of cDNA or gDNA derived from T cells, B-cell-depleted T cells, or PBMCs. Nearly every sample came with metadata listing a de-identified subject ID, COVID-19 status, age in years and sex.

The CDR3 contains 14 residues, cysteine and phenylalanine counted. The sequence is cut down to CDR3 DNA, 42 bases in frame from base 1. V trim: 0 bases; J trim: 7 bases; unmatched bases: 1. CDR1 and CDR2 (SGHRS, YFSETQ) derive from the germline V gene. This clone was recorded only once. Its recognized antigen is unknown. Base qualities are not recorded, but no much larger clone differs from it by a single base. On the study overall, not on this receptor specifically: The amount of clinical and demographic metadata varied by source and participant and was provided uncurated.

Collaborating institutions collected whole blood in K2EDTA tubes following their own protocols. For TCRbeta analysis, collaborators shipped samples as frozen whole blood, isolated PBMCs, or DNA extracted from either of those sample types. The immunoSEQ Assay, a bias-controlled multiplex PCR, was used to amplify TCRbeta CDR3 regions from genomic DNA. From the authors' description of their analysis: The number of nucleated cells in each sample was estimated from the amplification of reference gene primers within the assay. To quantify the absolute abundance of each unique TCRbeta CDR3 rearrangement, sequence reads were collapsed and filtered. For each sample, productive Simpson clonality was calculated as the square root of Simpson's diversity index across productive rearrangements. TCRdb stores this immuneACCESS table with in-frame sequences only. Part of the clones is absent; in the studies checked, under half of the shortfall reflects unresolved V genes, and no reason is known for the rest. V, J and clone size reflect that table, while D and trimming were determined from the DNA. The sample profile shows roughly 100,000 clones; around four fifths of them were found once. The ten largest account for 4% to 5.5% of the sample.

The receptor chain draws on TRBV5-1 and TRBJ1-6; 7 nucleotides in the junction match TRBD1. The sequenced sample was peripheral blood. The TCR comes from a human donor in a cohort sampled during active COVID-19. The CDR3 region: CASSLGDRNSPLHF. The DNA sequence reads TGCGCCAGCAGCTTGGGGGACAGAAATTCACCCCTCCACTTT.